This record looks at one T cell receptor beta chain sequence and its context. These data are taken from a study of blood T cell repertoires in COVID-19. Study in general: Sample material is recorded as cDNA or gDNA derived from T cells, B-cell-depleted T cells, or PBMCs.

The germline V gene has CDR1 SGHAT and CDR2 FQNNGV. The V end was cut by 3 bases, the J end by 0 bases, with 6 bases between. The CDR3 has 14 residues. Method: immunoSEQ multiplex PCR; TCRdb's copy keeps in-frame clones and lacks some. The profile shows under 200,000 clones, approximately 83% of them singletons. The sequencing sample was made of peripheral blood. This chain joins TRBV11-2 and TRBJ1-3; D remains ambiguous. The TCR comes from an elderly woman with active or convalescent COVID-19. This CDR3 is CASSFGGSGNTIYF. The CDR3 DNA is TGTGCCAGCAGCTTCGGCGGCTCTGGAAACACCATATATTTT.